This T cell receptor (beta chain) emerged from a study of CD8+CD57+ T cells in acquired aplastic anemia. Study context: Sorted CD4+ and CD8+ cell DNA averaged roughly 3.2 ug.

Study results and limitations: Overlap between patients and controls comprised 25 to 30 CD8+ CDR3 sequences. Statistical testing detected no significant gap in CD8+ Simpson's diversity between patients and controls.

The TCR beta profiling, which covered VDJ combination and CDR3 sequence, was carried out using genomic DNA as the template. TCRdb re-called the reads through MiXCR, storing one row per CDR3 protein. Counted here are about 71,000 distinct CDR3 sequences, under 65% occurring once; the ten biggest clones make up about 8.9%. Germline CDR1 LNHNV, CDR2 YYDKDF (reference sequence). The CDR3 is made up of 15 amino acids. V shed 0 bases and J shed 3 bases, with 12 bases lying between them. With regard to this clonotype: Its antigen is currently unknown.

The specimen was sorted CD4+, CD8+, or CD8+CD57+ T cells (not recorded which) from PBMCs. The gene calls are TRBV15 and TRBJ2-7; D uncertain. The sequence came from a human donor in good health, serving as a control. The CDR3 loop is CATSRDYSRSYEQYV. CDR3 in DNA: TGTGCCACCAGCAGAGATTACAGCAGAAGCTACGAGCAGTACGTC.